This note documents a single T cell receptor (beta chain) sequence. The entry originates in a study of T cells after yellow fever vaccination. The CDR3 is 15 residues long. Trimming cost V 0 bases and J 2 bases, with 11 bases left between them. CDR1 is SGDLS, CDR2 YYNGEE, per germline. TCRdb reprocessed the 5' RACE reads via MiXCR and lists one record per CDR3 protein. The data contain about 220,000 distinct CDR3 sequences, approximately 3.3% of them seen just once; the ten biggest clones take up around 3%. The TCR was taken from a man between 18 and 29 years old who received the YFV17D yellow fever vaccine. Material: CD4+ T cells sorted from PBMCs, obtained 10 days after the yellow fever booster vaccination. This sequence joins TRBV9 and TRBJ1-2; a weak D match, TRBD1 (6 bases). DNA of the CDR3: TGTGCCAGCAGCGTAGGAGGGACATTCAACTATGGCTACACCTTC. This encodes CASSVGGTFNYGYTF.